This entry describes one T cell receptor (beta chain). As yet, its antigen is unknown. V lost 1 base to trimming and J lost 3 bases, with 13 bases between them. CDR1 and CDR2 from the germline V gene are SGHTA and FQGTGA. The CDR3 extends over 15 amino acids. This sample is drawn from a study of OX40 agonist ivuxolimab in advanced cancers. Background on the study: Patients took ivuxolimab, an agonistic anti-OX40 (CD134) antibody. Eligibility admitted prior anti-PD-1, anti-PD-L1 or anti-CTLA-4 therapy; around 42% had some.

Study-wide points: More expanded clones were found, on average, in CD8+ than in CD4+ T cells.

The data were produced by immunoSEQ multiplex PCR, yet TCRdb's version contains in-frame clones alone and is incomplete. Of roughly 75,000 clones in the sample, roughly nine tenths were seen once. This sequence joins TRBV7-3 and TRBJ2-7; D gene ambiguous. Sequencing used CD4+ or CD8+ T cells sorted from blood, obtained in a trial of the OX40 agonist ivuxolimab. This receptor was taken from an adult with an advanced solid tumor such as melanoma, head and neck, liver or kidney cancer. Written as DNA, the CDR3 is TGTGCCAGCAGCTTAAGCCGGGTCGGAAGCTACGAGCAGTACTTC. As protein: CASSLSRVGSYEQYF.